The 18 T cell receptor beta chains below were found in one sample sequenced in a study of tumor and adjacent non-tumor tissue in lung cancer. RNA was extracted from bulk tissue without any cell sorting. TCRbeta libraries were built with three rounds of nested PCR, modified from ARM-PCR. Using its own MiXCR run on the multiplex PCR reads, TCRdb lists one record per CDR3 protein. Of roughly 140,000 distinct CDR3 sequences in the sample, approximately 70% were seen once. The source material was lung tumor tissue. These receptors all come from a man in his 60s with small cell lung cancer.

This clonotype was found once. The V gene is TRBV20-1, the J gene TRBJ2-5, with D possibly TRBD1 on 6 matching bases. CDR3 length: 12 amino acids. Germline V gene sequence: CDR1 DFQATT, CDR2 SNEGSKA (reference sequence). Trimming pared 6 bases from V and 8 bases from J, leaving 16 bases between. CDR3 sequence: CSAKQGTDTQYF. The CDR3 bases are TGCAGTGCCAAACAGGGCACGGATACCCAGTACTTC.

Of note for this clonotype: A read error is possible here, since a much larger clone lies one base away. The chain carries TRBV5-5 and TRBJ1-1; 8 bases match TRBD1. The germline V gene has CDR1 SGHKS and CDR2 YYEKEE (reference sequence). The CDR3 runs 13 residues. The CDR3 region has the DNA TGTGCCAGCAGCCCGGACAGGGATACTGAAACTTTCTTT. This translates into CASSPDRDTETFF.

In regard to this clonotype: The DNA is left out, because the CDR3 cannot be placed on it with certainty; the CDR3 is given as TCRdb lists it. The chain carries TRBV11-2 and TRBJ2-3; the D call of TRBD1 is as the table states it, not checked on the DNA. The CDR3 has 16 residues if both end residues are counted. Germline V lookup: CDR1 SGHAT, CDR2 FQNNGV. CDR3 in amino acids: CASSSTVGGGTDTRYF.

Note on this clonotype: Its ends do not fully match the called genes, so a read error is possible. The rearrangement uses TRBV7-9 and TRBJ2-1; D is undetermined. CDR1 and CDR2 (germline): SEHNR, FQNEAQ (reference sequence). This CDR3 comprises 12 residues. The CDR3 DNA reads as TGTGCCGGCAGCCCCCACTCCAATGTGCAGTTCTTC. Its translation is CAGSPHSNVQFF.

This clonotype was observed once. This may come from a read error, since a much larger clone is one base off. The chain employs TRBV29-1 and TRBJ2-1; D could derive from TRBD1 or TRBD2 (6 bases each). Germline V gene sequence: CDR1 SQVTM, CDR2 ANQGSEA. The CDR3 has 14 residues. CDR3 sequence (DNA): TGCAACGTTGATCGGGGGCTACCCTACAATGAGCAGTTCTTC. Translating it yields CNVDRGLPYNEQFF.

CDR3 nucleotides: TGCGCCAGCAGCCCGAACGGACTAGCGGGAGGAGGAGAGCAGTTCTTC. This translates into CASSPNGLAGGGEQFF. V and J are TRBV4-1 and TRBJ2-1, with 14 positions matching TRBD2. Germline V gene lookup returns CDR1 MGHRA and CDR2 YSYEKL. The CDR3 covers 16 residues. Losses at the gene ends were 4 bases for V and 10 bases for J; bases not matched to a gene: 9.

Notes on this clonotype: One end of the junction is discordant with germline, which a read error may explain. The V gene is TRBV30, the J gene TRBJ1-3; D is ambiguous. This CDR3 is built from 13 residues. Germline lookup yields CDR1 GTSNPN and CDR2 SVGIG (reference sequence). The CDR3 is CARRPDGGNTIYF. In nucleotides, the CDR3 is TGTGCCAGGAGGCCCGACGGGGGAAACACCATATATTTT.

The chain is built from TRBV6-1 and TRBJ2-7; maybe TRBD2 (6 bases). Germline V gene lookup returns CDR1 MNHNS and CDR2 SASEGT. This CDR3 is 13 amino acids long. Trimming pared 4 bases from V and 4 bases from J, leaving 11 bases between. The CDR3 region is CASSVASEYEQYV. The CDR3, as DNA: TGTGCCAGCAGTGTGGCTAGCGAGTACGAGCAGTACGTC.

As regards this clonotype: Mismatch with germline at one junction end may stem from a read error. The V call is TRBV6-1, the J call TRBJ1-5; the match to TRBD1 covers 12 bases. Germline CDR1 and CDR2: MNHNS and SASEGT. The CDR3 is 22 amino acids. The CDR3 region has the DNA TGTGTCAGCGGATTCCCTGTCAAGTCCGGGACAGGGGGCTCCCTTAGCAATCAGCCCCAGCATTTT. Residues: CVSGFPVKSGTGGSLSNQPQHF.

At least ten counts were recorded for this clonotype. The chain recombines TRBV20-1 with TRBJ1-5; 7 bases are a match to TRBD1. The germline V gene encodes CDR1 DFQATT and CDR2 SNEGSKA (reference sequence). The CDR3 length is 15 residues. Trimming at V came to 5 bases and at J to 0 bases, leaving 7 bases not matched to a gene. The CDR3 protein is CSALDRVDSNQPQHF. CDR3 in DNA: TGCAGTGCTCTTGACAGGGTCGATAGCAATCAGCCCCAGCATTTT.

A few counts support this clonotype. V usage is TRBV12-3 or TRBV12-4 and J usage is TRBJ1-5; D uncertain. The V and J ends lost 2 bases and 3 bases respectively, with 11 bases between them. This CDR3 comprises 15 residues. The CDR3 loop reads CASSLRASINQPQHF. CDR3 bases: TGTGCCAGCAGTTTAAGGGCAAGTATCAATCAGCCCCAGCATTTT.

Notes on this clonotype: The junction and the germline gene differ at one end; a read error may be behind it. The chain has TRBV20-1 and TRBJ2-7; 9 bases align to TRBD2. CDR3 size: 13 residues. The germline gives CDR1 DFQATT, CDR2 SNEGSKA (reference sequence). The CDR3 sequence: CGASGGLAIEQYF. DNA for the CDR3: TGCGGTGCTAGTGGCGGACTAGCGATCGAGCAGTACTTC.

As regards this clonotype: This sequence may be a read error, since a much larger clone differs from it by one base. The chain employs TRBV6-2 or TRBV6-3 and TRBJ2-2, with 10 bases aligning to TRBD2. The germline CDR1 and CDR2 sequences are MNHEY and SVGEGT. The CDR3 has 15 amino acids. CDR3 in amino acids: CASSLAGANTVELFF. The CDR3 DNA sequence: TGTGCCAGCAGTCTAGCGGGAGCGAACACCGTGGAGCTGTTTTTT.

Worth noting for this clonotype: In this CDR3 the conserved last residue, phenylalanine or tryptophan, is missing, so a read error is likely. The DNA is omitted, as the CDR3 cannot be located on it reliably, and the CDR3 follows TCRdb's listing. V and J are TRBV11-2 and TRBJ1-6; the table calls TRBD1, which could not be checked here. Germline CDR1 SGHAT, CDR2 FQNNGV. Both ends counted, the CDR3 spans 15 residues. Here the CDR3 reads CASSLEPGHNSPHHL.

This clonotype was seen just once. CDR3 sequence: CASSSDGGLPTEAQYF. The CDR3 DNA reads as TGTGCCAGCAGCTCCGACGGCGGGCTTCCCACAGAAGCGCAGTATTTT. The chain carries TRBV11-3 and TRBJ2-3; D perhaps matches TRBD2 (5 bases). Germline V gene data show CDR1 as SGHNT and CDR2 as YENEEA. The CDR3 runs to 16 residues. Trimming pared 4 bases from V and 10 bases from J, leaving 24 bases between.

Regarding this clonotype: A much larger clonotype is one base distant, so this may be a read error. The chain links TRBV29-1 to TRBJ1-4, with 7 bases fitting TRBD1. The CDR3 has 13 residues. CDR1 SQVTM and CDR2 ANQGSEA come from the germline V gene. This CDR3 reads CSVESNRGEKPFF. The DNA of the CDR3 is TGCAGCGTTGAGAGTAACAGGGGAGAAAAACCGTTTTTT.

This clonotype was counted at least ten times. The genes are TRBV6-1 and TRBJ2-7; the D is unclear. CDR3 length: 10 residues. Per germline, CDR1 MNHNS and CDR2 SASEGT. V lost 8 bases and J 2 bases, leaving 4 bases between the germline ends. The CDR3 DNA reads TGTGCCAGCGGGACCTACGAGCAGTACTTC. Protein sequence: CASGTYEQYF.

For this clonotype: At one of its ends the junction is not consistent with the germline gene, which may arise from a read error. The chain carries TRBV11-3 and TRBJ2-3; D is undetermined. Germline CDR1 reads SGHNT; CDR2 reads YENEEA. This CDR3 is built from 14 residues. This CDR3 reads CASSLAPSRDTQYF. The CDR3 DNA reads as TGTGCCAGTAGCTTAGCCCCCAGCAGAGATACGCAGTATTTT.